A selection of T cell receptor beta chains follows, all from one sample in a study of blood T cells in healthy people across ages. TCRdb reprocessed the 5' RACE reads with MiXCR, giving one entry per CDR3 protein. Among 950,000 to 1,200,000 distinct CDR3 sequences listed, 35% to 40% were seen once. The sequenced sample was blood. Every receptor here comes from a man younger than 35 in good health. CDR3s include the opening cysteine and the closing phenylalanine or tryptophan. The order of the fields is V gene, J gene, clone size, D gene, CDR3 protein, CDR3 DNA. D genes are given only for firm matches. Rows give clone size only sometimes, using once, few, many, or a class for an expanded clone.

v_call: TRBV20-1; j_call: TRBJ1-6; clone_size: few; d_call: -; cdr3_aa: CSARHGNNSPLHF; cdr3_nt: TGCAGTGCTAGACACGGCAATAATTCACCCCTCCACTTT
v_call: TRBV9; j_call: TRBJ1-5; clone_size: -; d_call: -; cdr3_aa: CASSAGTQNQPQHF; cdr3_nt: TGTGCCAGCAGCGCCGGGACCCAGAATCAGCCCCAGCATTTT
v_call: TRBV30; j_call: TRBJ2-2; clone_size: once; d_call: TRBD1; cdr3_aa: CAGRHRGIYTGELFF; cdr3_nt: TGTGCCGGACGGCACAGGGGGATTTACACCGGGGAGCTGTTTTTT
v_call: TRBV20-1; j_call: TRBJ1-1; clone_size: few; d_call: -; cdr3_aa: CSARDAGAGDTEAFF; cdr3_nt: TGCAGTGCTAGAGACGCGGGGGCGGGGGACACTGAAGCTTTCTTT
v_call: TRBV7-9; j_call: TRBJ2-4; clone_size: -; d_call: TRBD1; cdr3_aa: CASSFSATGAKNIQYF; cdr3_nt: TGTGCCAGCAGCTTTTCCGCGACAGGGGCCAAAAACATTCAGTACTTC
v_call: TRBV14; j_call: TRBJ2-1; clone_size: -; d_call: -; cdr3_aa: CASSQERAQFF; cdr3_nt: TGTGCCAGCAGCCAAGAGCGGGCGCAGTTCTTC
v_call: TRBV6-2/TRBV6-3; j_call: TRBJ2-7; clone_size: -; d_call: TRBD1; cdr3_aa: CASRTTGIYEQYF; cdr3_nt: TGTGCCAGCAGAACGACAGGGATCTACGAGCAGTACTTC
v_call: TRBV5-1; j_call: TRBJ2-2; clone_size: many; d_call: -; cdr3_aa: CASSLAPNTGELFF; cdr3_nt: TGTGCCAGCAGCTTGGCACCTAACACCGGGGAGCTGTTTTTT
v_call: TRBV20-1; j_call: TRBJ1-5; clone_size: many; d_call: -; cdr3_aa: CSARGRGAGDSNQPQHF; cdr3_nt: TGCAGTGCTAGAGGGAGGGGTGCGGGAGATAGCAATCAGCCCCAGCATTTT
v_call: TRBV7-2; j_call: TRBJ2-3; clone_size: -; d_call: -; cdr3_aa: CASSLDGGELDTQYF; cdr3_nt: TGTGCCAGCAGCTTAGATGGAGGGGAACTTGATACGCAGTATTTT
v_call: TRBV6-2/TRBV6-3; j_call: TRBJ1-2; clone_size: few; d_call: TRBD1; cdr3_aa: CASSPEGTGGDSGGYTF; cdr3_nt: TGTGCCAGCAGTCCGGAAGGTACAGGGGGCGATTCGGGAGGCTACACCTTC
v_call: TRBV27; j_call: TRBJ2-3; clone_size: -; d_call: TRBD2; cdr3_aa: CATTSGGAYDTQYF; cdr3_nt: TGTGCCACCACTAGCGGGGGGGCCTACGATACGCAGTATTTT
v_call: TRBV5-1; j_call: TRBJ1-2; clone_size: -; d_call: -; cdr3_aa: CASSLGRDKVDYGYTF; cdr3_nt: TGCGCCAGCAGCTTGGGTCGGGACAAGGTTGACTATGGCTACACCTTC
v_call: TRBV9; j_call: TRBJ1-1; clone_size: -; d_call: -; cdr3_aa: CASSVGAWGNGYEAFF; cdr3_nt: TGTGCCAGCAGCGTGGGGGCTTGGGGGAATGGTTATGAAGCTTTCTTT
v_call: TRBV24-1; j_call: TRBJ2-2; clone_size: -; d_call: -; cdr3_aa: CATSGASGADYTGELFF; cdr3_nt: TGTGCCACCAGTGGTGCCTCGGGAGCCGACTACACCGGGGAGCTGTTTTTT
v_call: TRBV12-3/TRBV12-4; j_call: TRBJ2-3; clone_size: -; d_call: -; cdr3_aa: CASRVSSGSTDTQYF; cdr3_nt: TGTGCCAGCAGGGTAAGCAGCGGGAGCACAGATACGCAGTATTTT
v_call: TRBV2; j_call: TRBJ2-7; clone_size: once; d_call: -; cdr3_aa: CASQHTTATASSYEQYF; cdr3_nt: TGTGCTAGCCAGCACACCACAGCGACGGCTAGCTCCTACGAGCAGTACTTC
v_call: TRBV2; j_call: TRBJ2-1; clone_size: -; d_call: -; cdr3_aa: CASSDQGYNEQFF; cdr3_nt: TGTGCCAGCAGTGACCAGGGTTACAATGAGCAGTTCTTC
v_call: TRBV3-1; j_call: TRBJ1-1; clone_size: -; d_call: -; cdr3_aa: CASSQEGSDTEAFF; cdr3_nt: TGTGCCAGCAGCCAAGAAGGATCGGACACTGAAGCTTTCTTT
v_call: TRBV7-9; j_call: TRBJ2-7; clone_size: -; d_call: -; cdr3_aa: CASSLLHREQYF; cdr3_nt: TGTGCCAGCAGCTTACTCCATAGGGAGCAGTACTTC
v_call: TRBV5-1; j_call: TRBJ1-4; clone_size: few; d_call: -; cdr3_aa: CASSSGQPTTNEKLFF; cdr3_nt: TGCGCCAGCAGCTCAGGACAACCGACAACTAATGAAAAACTGTTTTTT
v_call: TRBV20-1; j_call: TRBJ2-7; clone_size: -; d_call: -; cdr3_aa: CSAYSLSEQYF; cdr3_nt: TGCAGTGCCTACAGTCTCTCCGAGCAGTACTTC
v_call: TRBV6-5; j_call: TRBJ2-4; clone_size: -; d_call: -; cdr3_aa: CASSYSPFTKNIQYF; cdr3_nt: TGTGCCAGCAGTTACTCCCCTTTTACCAAAAACATTCAGTACTTC
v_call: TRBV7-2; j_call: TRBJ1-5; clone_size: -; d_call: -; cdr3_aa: CASSALDQPQHF; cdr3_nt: TGTGCCAGCAGCGCGCTTGATCAGCCCCAGCATTTT
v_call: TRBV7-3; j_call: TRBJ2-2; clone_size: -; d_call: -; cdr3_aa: CASSLTSSDTGELFF; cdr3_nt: TGTGCCAGCAGCTTAACATCCTCGGACACCGGGGAGCTGTTTTTT
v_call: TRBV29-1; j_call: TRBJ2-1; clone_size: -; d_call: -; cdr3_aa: CSVELAQGGEQFF; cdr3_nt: TGCAGCGTTGAGCTAGCTCAGGGAGGCGAGCAGTTCTTC
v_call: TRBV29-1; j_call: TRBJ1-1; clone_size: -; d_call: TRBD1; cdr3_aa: CSVDRDRKNTEAFF; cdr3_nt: TGCAGCGTGGACCGGGACAGGAAGAACACTGAAGCTTTCTTT
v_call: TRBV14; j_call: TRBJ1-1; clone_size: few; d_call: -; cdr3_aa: CASSHYARGTEAFF; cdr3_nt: TGTGCCAGCAGCCATTACGCCAGGGGCACTGAAGCTTTCTTT
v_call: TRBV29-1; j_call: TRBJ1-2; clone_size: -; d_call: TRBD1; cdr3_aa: CSVDTGVDGYTF; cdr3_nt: TGCAGCGTTGACACAGGGGTGGATGGCTACACCTTC
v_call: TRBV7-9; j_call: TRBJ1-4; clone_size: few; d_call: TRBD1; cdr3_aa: CASRQPGGINEKLFF; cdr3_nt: TGTGCCAGCAGGCAGCCAGGGGGCATTAATGAAAAACTGTTTTTT
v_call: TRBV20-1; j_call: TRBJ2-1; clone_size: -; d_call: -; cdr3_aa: CSARDSDSPQTQFF; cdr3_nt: TGCAGTGCTAGAGATTCGGACAGTCCGCAGACCCAGTTCTTC
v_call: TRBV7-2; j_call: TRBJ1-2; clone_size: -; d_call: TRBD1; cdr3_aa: CASSSTGQGGGYTF; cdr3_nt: TGTGCCAGCAGCTCGACCGGACAGGGCGGTGGCTACACCTTC
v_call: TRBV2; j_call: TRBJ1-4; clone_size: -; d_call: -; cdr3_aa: CASRRTAPEKLFF; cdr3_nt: TGTGCCAGCAGACGGACAGCCCCCGAAAAACTGTTTTTT
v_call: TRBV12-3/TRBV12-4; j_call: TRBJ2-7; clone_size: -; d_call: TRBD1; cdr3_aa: CASNGDSTYEQYF; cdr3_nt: TGTGCCAGCAACGGGGACAGTACGTACGAGCAGTACTTC
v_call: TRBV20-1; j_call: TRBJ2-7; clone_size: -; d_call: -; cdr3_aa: CSATTGLKASYEQYF; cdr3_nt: TGCAGTGCTACGACGGGACTTAAGGCTTCCTACGAGCAGTACTTC
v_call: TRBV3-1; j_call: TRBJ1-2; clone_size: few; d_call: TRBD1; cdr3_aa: CASSQAPGGNYGYTF; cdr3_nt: TGTGCCAGCAGCCAAGCCCCAGGGGGCAACTATGGCTACACCTTC
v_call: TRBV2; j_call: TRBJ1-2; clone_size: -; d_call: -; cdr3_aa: CAGRADSHGNYGYTF; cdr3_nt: TGTGCCGGCAGGGCTGACAGTCATGGAAACTATGGCTACACCTTC
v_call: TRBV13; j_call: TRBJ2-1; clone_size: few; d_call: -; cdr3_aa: CASSLGTGTPLYNEQFF; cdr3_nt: TGTGCCAGCAGCTTAGGAACCGGGACACCACTCTACAATGAGCAGTTCTTC
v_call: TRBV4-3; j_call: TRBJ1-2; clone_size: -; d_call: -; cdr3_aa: CASSQSTGTDYGYTF; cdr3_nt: TGCGCCAGCAGCCAATCCACTGGGACTGACTATGGCTACACCTTC
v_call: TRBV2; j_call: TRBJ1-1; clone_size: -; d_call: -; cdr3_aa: CASSGGTWRAEAFF; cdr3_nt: TGTGCCAGCAGTGGAGGGACCTGGCGGGCTGAAGCTTTCTTT
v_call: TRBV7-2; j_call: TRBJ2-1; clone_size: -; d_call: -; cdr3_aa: CASSLGRLPYNEQFF; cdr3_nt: TGTGCCAGCAGCTTGGGGAGACTGCCCTACAATGAGCAGTTCTTC
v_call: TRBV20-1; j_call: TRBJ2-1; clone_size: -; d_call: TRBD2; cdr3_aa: CSARDVTSGGGLYNEQFF; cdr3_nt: TGCAGTGCTAGAGATGTGACTAGCGGGGGGGGCCTCTACAATGAGCAGTTCTTC
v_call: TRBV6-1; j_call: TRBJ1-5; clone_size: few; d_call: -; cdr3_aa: CASSERWANQPQHF; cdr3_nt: TGTGCCAGCAGTGAGAGGTGGGCCAATCAGCCCCAGCATTTT
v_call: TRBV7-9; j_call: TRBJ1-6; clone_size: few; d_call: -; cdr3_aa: CASGQGNSPLHF; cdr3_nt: TGTGCCAGCGGGCAGGGGAATTCACCCCTCCACTTT
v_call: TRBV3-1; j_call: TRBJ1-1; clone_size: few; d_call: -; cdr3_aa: CASSQGRYEAFF; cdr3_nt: TGTGCCAGCAGCCAAGGTCGGTATGAAGCTTTCTTT
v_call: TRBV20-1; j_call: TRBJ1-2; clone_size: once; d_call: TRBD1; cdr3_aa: CSATPGQGSSYGHTF; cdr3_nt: TGCAGTGCTACTCCGGGACAGGGGTCGTCCTATGGCCACACCTTC
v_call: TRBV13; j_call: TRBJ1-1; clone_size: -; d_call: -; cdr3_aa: CASSLEGVEAFF; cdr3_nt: TGTGCCAGCAGCTTAGAAGGTGTGGAAGCTTTCTTT
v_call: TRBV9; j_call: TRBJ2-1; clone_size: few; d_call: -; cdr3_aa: CASSVEPSYNEQFF; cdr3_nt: TGTGCCAGCAGCGTAGAACCTTCCTACAATGAGCAGTTCTTC
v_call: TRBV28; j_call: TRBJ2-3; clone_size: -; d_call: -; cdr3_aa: CASSVPLDADTQYF; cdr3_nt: TGTGCCAGCAGTGTGCCACTAGATGCAGATACGCAGTATTTT
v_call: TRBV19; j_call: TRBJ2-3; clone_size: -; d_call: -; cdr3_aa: CASRPPGTSDTQYF; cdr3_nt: TGTGCCAGTAGGCCGCCCGGGACATCAGATACGCAGTATTTT
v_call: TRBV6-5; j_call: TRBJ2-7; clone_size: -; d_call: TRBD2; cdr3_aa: CATQGGDAIWYEQYF; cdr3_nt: TGTGCCACCCAGGGAGGGGACGCCATCTGGTACGAGCAGTACTTC
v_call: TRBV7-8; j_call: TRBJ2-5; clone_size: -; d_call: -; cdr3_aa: CASSLYSPTLQETQYF; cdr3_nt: TGTGCCAGCAGCTTATACAGTCCGACTCTACAAGAGACCCAGTACTTC
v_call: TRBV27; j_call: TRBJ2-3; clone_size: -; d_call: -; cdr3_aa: CASKAADTDTQYF; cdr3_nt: TGTGCCAGCAAAGCGGCAGACACAGATACGCAGTATTTT
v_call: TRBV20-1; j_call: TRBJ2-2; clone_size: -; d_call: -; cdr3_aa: CSARVLRNTGELFF; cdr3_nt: TGCAGTGCTAGAGTCCTGAGGAACACCGGGGAGCTGTTTTTT
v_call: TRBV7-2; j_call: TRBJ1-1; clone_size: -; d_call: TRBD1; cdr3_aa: CASSRGTGETEAFF; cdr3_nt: TGTGCCAGCAGTCGGGGGACAGGGGAAACTGAAGCTTTCTTT
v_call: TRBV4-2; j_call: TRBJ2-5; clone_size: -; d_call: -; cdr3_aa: CASSLKGARMETQYF; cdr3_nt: TGTGCCAGCAGTCTTAAAGGGGCGAGAATGGAGACCCAGTACTTC
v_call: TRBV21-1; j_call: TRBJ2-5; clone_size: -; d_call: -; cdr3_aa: CASSKGSPDSQYF; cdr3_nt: TGTGCCAGCAGCAAAGGCAGTCCGGACAGCCAGTACTTC
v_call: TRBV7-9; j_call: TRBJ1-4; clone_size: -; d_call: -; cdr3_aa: CASSPGGKLFF; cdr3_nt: TGTGCCAGCAGCCCGGGGGGAAAACTGTTTTTT
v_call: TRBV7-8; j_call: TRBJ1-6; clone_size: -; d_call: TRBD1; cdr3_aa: CASSFYRDSNSPLHF; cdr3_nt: TGTGCCAGCAGCTTTTACCGGGACAGTAATTCACCCCTCCACTTT